Listed below are T cell receptor beta chains from one sample, sequenced in a study of shared clonotypes between healthy human individuals. Using immunoSEQ multiplex PCR, the repertoire was profiled, and TCRdb retains in-frame clones only, with some absent. The sample yields roughly 490,000 clones, 76% seen once. Sequenced input: PBMCs. The receptors were gathered from a woman aged 40 to 49 in good health. Some clones in this sample may be carry-over from other donors' samples. Each CDR3 is given with its conserved first and last residue. Each record gives: CDR3 protein, CDR3 DNA, V gene, clone size, J gene, D gene. The D gene is left open where the match is weak. Size is omitted from some rows. Given values are once, few, many or a class for expanded clones.

CASTTSPNGVTEAFF TGTGCCAGCACCACCTCTCCCAATGGGGTCACTGAAGCTTTCTTT TRBV6-6 . TRBJ1-1 .
CSVSAVRADTQYF TGCAGCGTTTCGGCGGTAAGGGCAGATACGCAGTATTTT TRBV29-1 . TRBJ2-3 .
CATSRVAVSGVTGELFF TGTGCCACCAGCAGAGTTGCAGTGTCTGGGGTCACCGGGGAGCTGTTTTTT TRBV15 . TRBJ2-2 .
CASSVGGSGSARDEQYF TGCGCCAGCAGTGTGGGGGGAAGCGGGAGCGCCAGGGACGAGCAGTACTTC TRBV10-2 . TRBJ2-7 TRBD2
CASSLRQTAYEQYF TGTGCCAGCAGCTTAAGACAGACAGCCTACGAGCAGTACTTC TRBV7-9 . TRBJ2-7 .
CASSGASGRSYEQYF TGTGCCAGCTCGGGCGCTAGCGGGAGGTCCTACGAGCAGTACTTC TRBV18 . TRBJ2-7 TRBD2
CASSSLRTRAYEQYF TGTGCCAGCAGTTCCCTCCGGACAAGGGCCTACGAGCAGTACTTC TRBV28 . TRBJ2-7 .
CASSLRPGQGPYEQYF TGTGCCAGCAGCTTAAGGCCGGGACAGGGACCCTACGAGCAGTACTTC TRBV11-2 many TRBJ2-7 TRBD1
CALRGQDSYEQYF TGTGCCTTGAGGGGACAGGACTCCTACGAGCAGTACTTC TRBV7-9 . TRBJ2-7 TRBD1
CASSTGSLVYEQYF TGCGCCAGCAGCACGGGATCGTTGGTCTACGAGCAGTACTTC TRBV5-1 few TRBJ2-7 .
CASIHRTGPSYGYTF TGTGCCAGCATCCACCGGACAGGGCCCTCCTATGGCTACACCTTC TRBV6-5 . TRBJ1-2 TRBD1
CASSDGLNTEAFF TGTGCCAGCAGTGACGGACTGAACACTGAAGCTTTCTTT TRBV6-6 . TRBJ1-1 .
CASSRSRASREKLFF TGTGCCAGCAGCCGCTCCAGGGCAAGCCGGGAAAAACTGTTTTTT TRBV6-5 . TRBJ1-4 .
CASFEVRAGVGTDTQYF TGTGCCAGCTTCGAGGTCCGGGCGGGAGTGGGGACAGATACGCAGTATTTT TRBV7-2 . TRBJ2-3 TRBD2
CASSFADRGIYGYTF TGTGCCAGCAGCTTTGCGGACAGGGGGATATATGGCTACACCTTC TRBV5-8 . TRBJ1-2 TRBD1
CAISDGNQPQHF TGTGCCATCAGTGACGGCAATCAGCCCCAGCATTTT TRBV10-3 . TRBJ1-5 .
CAWSGEGISGYTF TGTGCCTGGAGTGGGGAGGGGATATCTGGCTACACCTTC TRBV30 . TRBJ1-2 .
CASRGLAGGSTGELFF TGCGCCAGCAGGGGACTAGCGGGAGGGAGCACCGGGGAGCTGTTTTTT TRBV10-2 . TRBJ2-2 TRBD2
CASTMRGSGYEQYF TGTGCCAGCACGATGAGGGGGTCTGGCTACGAGCAGTACTTC TRBV6-5 few TRBJ2-7 .
CASSTQGRSSYEQYF TGTGCCAGCAGCACACAGGGGCGGTCCTCCTACGAGCAGTACTTC TRBV7-9 . TRBJ2-7 TRBD1
CASSLGAGGGETQYF TGTGCCAGCAGCTTAGGGGCAGGGGGTGGAGAGACCCAGTACTTC TRBV7-2 . TRBJ2-5 TRBD1
CSVSDPGETQYF TGCAGCGTTTCAGACCCGGGGGAGACCCAGTACTTC TRBV29-1 . TRBJ2-5 .
CASSPSAVGWNEQFF TGCGCCAGCAGCCCCTCAGCGGTGGGATGGAATGAGCAGTTCTTC TRBV5-1 . TRBJ2-1 .
CASSFGTRIGEQFF TGTGCCAGCAGCTTCGGGACTAGGATTGGTGAGCAGTTCTTC TRBV7-2 once TRBJ2-1 TRBD2
CAGAGRSTGELFF TGTGCCGGGGCGGGAAGGAGCACCGGGGAGCTGTTTTTT TRBV28 . TRBJ2-2 .
CASSLAGGFEKLFF TGTGCCAGCAGCTTAGCAGGGGGCTTTGAAAAACTGTTTTTT TRBV7-9 many TRBJ1-4 TRBD1
CASSLGTKMNTEAFF TGTGCCAGCAGCTTAGGTACGAAAATGAACACTGAAGCTTTCTTT TRBV7-6 . TRBJ1-1 .
CASQPGQNYGYTF TGTGCCAGCCAACCGGGACAGAACTATGGCTACACCTTC TRBV28 . TRBJ1-2 TRBD1
CAWSVTSGETQYF TGTGCCTGGAGTGTAACTAGTGGGGAGACCCAGTACTTC TRBV30 . TRBJ2-5 .
CASSYQAGRQETQYF TGTGCCAGCAGTTACCAGGCAGGGAGGCAAGAGACCCAGTACTTC TRBV6-6 once TRBJ2-5 .
CASSPWTGGVTGELFF TGTGCCAGCAGCCCGTGGACAGGGGGGGTCACCGGGGAGCTGTTTTTT TRBV5-5 . TRBJ2-2 TRBD1
CASSAGGGWGYNEQFF TGCGCCAGCAGCGCGGGGGGAGGCTGGGGCTACAATGAGCAGTTCTTC TRBV5-1 . TRBJ2-1 TRBD2
CASILGSGSSYEQYF TGTGCCAGCATATTGGGTAGCGGGAGCTCCTACGAGCAGTACTTC TRBV28 . TRBJ2-7 TRBD2
CASSVTGTGGYEQFF TGTGCCAGCAGCGTAACCGGGACAGGGGGCTATGAGCAGTTCTTC TRBV9 . TRBJ2-1 TRBD1
CASRPTSSVYNEQFF TGCGCCAGCAGGCCTACTAGCAGCGTATACAATGAGCAGTTCTTC TRBV5-1 . TRBJ2-1 .
CASSDIGTGVSYEQYF TGTGCCAGCAGTGATATTGGGACAGGGGTCTCCTACGAGCAGTACTTC TRBV6-1 . TRBJ2-7 TRBD1
CASSQGPTAEAFF TGCGCCAGCAGCCAAGGCCCGACGGCCGAAGCTTTCTTT TRBV4-3 . TRBJ1-1 .
CASSQDFPLPPSLFGYEQFF TGTGCCAGCAGCCAAGATTTTCCGTTGCCCCCTAGCCTTTTTGGCTATGAGCAGTTCTTC TRBV4-2 . TRBJ2-1 .
CASMSRGGGNTIYF TGTGCCAGTATGTCACGAGGGGGTGGAAACACCATATATTTT TRBV27 . TRBJ1-3 .
CASSQLAGRVNEQFF TGCGCCAGCAGCCAGCTAGCGGGAAGGGTCAATGAGCAGTTCTTC TRBV5-1 . TRBJ2-1 TRBD2
CASSLEFFSYEQYF TGTGCCAGCAGTTTGGAGTTCTTCTCCTACGAGCAGTACTTC TRBV7-2 . TRBJ2-7 .
CAISAREEAFF TGTGCCATCAGTGCCAGGGAGGAAGCTTTCTTT TRBV10-3 . TRBJ1-1 .
CASSEFGSYEQYF TGTGCCAGCAGTGAGTTCGGGTCCTACGAGCAGTACTTC TRBV6-1 . TRBJ2-7 .
CSVGQGDLQPQHF TGCAGCGTTGGACAGGGGGACCTTCAGCCCCAGCATTTT TRBV29-1 many TRBJ1-5 TRBD1
CASSQDRINTEAFF TGCGCCAGCAGCCAAGATCGAATAAACACTGAAGCTTTCTTT TRBV4-3 once TRBJ1-1 .
CASSYAGTTNTEAFF TGTGCCAGCAGTTACGCCGGGACAACCAACACTGAAGCTTTCTTT TRBV6-5 . TRBJ1-1 .
CASSLAALTDTQYF TGCGCCAGCAGCTTAGCGGCTCTCACAGATACGCAGTATTTT TRBV5-1 . TRBJ2-3 .
CASSLGGGTGSYNEQFF TGTGCCAGCAGTTTGGGTGGAGGGACTGGCTCCTACAATGAGCAGTTCTTC TRBV28 many TRBJ2-1 .
CASSVVQGGQETQYF TGTGCCAGCAGCGTAGTTCAGGGCGGGCAAGAGACCCAGTACTTC TRBV9 . TRBJ2-5 .
CASSTGATNEKLFF TGTGCCAGCAGTACAGGGGCAACTAATGAAAAACTGTTTTTT TRBV9 many TRBJ1-4 TRBD1
CACSGTVFYNSPPHF TGTGCCTGCTCCGGGACAGTTTTCTATAATTCACCCCCCCACTTT TRBV30 . TRBJ1-6 TRBD1